The clone carrying this T cell receptor beta chain has only a few counts. The data were taken from a study of T-cell reconstitution after alpha-beta-depleted transplantation in children. This sample's TCRbeta library carried unique molecular identifier barcodes. One entry per CDR3 protein results from TCRdb running MiXCR on the PCR reads. This sample has 640,000 or so distinct CDR3 sequences, with around 17% found just once. This receptor was obtained from a human donor who donated a stem cell graft to a child with acute myeloid leukemia. This sample comprised PBMCs from the stem cell graft donor, obtained from the stem cell graft.

The CDR3 loop reads CASSLNSWQGRLNTEAFF. The CDR3 nucleotides are TGCGCCAGCAGCCTAAACAGCTGGCAGGGCCGCCTGAACACTGAAGCTTTCTTT. The V gene is TRBV4-1, the J gene TRBJ1-1, with D perhaps TRBD1 (5 bases). V lost 4 bases, J lost 0 bases, and 21 bases lay in between. Germline lookup yields CDR1 MGHRA and CDR2 YSYEKL. The CDR3 covers 18 residues.